This passage covers 24 T cell receptor beta chains from one sample sequenced in a study of regulatory T cells in long-lasting Graves disease. TCR beta libraries were built with iRepertoire HTBI primers and Arm-PCR of CDR3 regions. TCRdb re-analysed the multiplex PCR reads in MiXCR, keeping a single row per CDR3 protein. This sample has 350,000 to 500,000 distinct CDR3 sequences; less than 15% occur once, and the top ten carry approximately 19%. The time point is: newly diagnosed GD, antithyroid drugs for less than 3 months. PBMCs were the source of the RNA used for TCR sequencing. The sample was also linked to a second study, of T cells in Graves' hyperthyroidism and ophthalmopathy.

The sample here was peripheral blood mononuclear cells (PBMCs), taken at new diagnosis, from a patient treated with antithyroid drugs. The receptors stem from a woman in her forties or fifties with Graves disease.

This clonotype was detected ten times or more. The genes are TRBV6-2 or TRBV6-3 and TRBJ1-6; 7 bases agree with TRBD1. This CDR3 spans 16 amino acids. J was trimmed by 4 bases and V by 5 bases; bases with no gene match: 8. Germline CDR1 and CDR2: MNHEY and SVGEGT. The CDR3 DNA reads as TGTGCCAGCAGTAAAATCGGGACAGAATATAATTCACCCCTCCACTTT. The encoded protein is CASSKIGTEYNSPLHF.

The chain recombines TRBV5-1 with TRBJ1-2, with unresolved D. Deletions cut 3 bases from V and 4 bases from J, with 10 bases between. The CDR3 consists of 13 residues. CDR1 is SGHRS, CDR2 YFSETQ, per germline. For the CDR3, the DNA is TGCGCCAGCAGCTCCCAAGTCCCCTATGGCTACACCTTC. Amino acids: CASSSQVPYGYTF.

This clonotype was detected many times. The gene calls are TRBV27 and TRBJ2-7, with TRBD1 identical over 7 bases. Trimming cost V 4 bases and J 3 bases; bases outside gene matches: 15. CDR3 length: 17 amino acids. The germline V gene has CDR1 MNHEY and CDR2 SMNVEV (reference sequence). CDR3 amino acids: CASSSTPKYRGSYEQYF. The CDR3 DNA follows: TGTGCCAGCAGTTCAACGCCTAAGTACAGGGGCAGCTACGAGCAGTACTTC.

This clonotype was picked up many times. CDR3 DNA: TGCGCCAGCAGCCAAAACCCAAGCGGGAGGGCTTACAATGAGCAGTTCTTC. Its protein is CASSQNPSGRAYNEQFF. The chain joins TRBV5-1 to TRBJ2-1, with 10 positions matching TRBD2. V shed 4 bases and J 4 bases; nucleotides not matched to a gene: 11. Germline V gene lookup returns CDR1 SGHRS and CDR2 YFSETQ. The CDR3 extends over 17 amino acids.

Concerning this clonotype itself: At one end the junction does not follow the germline gene, possibly because of a read error. V gene TRBV10-3 combines with J gene TRBJ2-7; 10 nucleotides align to TRBD2. The germline V gene encodes CDR1 ENHRY and CDR2 SYGVKD. This CDR3 has 15 residues. The CDR3 DNA reads TGTGCCGTCAGTGACCCGCTAGCGGGAGATTACGAGCAGTACTTC. It specifies CAVSDPLAGDYEQYF.

V is TRBV19 and J is TRBJ2-1; 10 bases fit TRBD2. Germline CDR1 is LNHDA and CDR2 is SQIVND (reference sequence). With V trimmed by 1 base and J by 8 bases, 5 bases remained unmatched. The CDR3 totals 15 residues. For the CDR3, the DNA is TGTGCCAGTAGTATAGCGAGCGGGAGGGCCTATGAGCAGTTCTTC. This sequence encodes CASSIASGRAYEQFF.

With respect to this clonotype: A read error may be the cause here, since a much bigger clone is one base away. The V gene is TRBV5-1, the J gene TRBJ2-1, with TRBD2 as a possible D gene (5 bases). CDR1 SGHRS and CDR2 YFSETQ come from the germline V gene. CDR3 length equals 15 residues. This CDR3 is CVSSPGSGERKEQFF. The CDR3 nucleotides read TGCGTCAGCAGCCCCGGCTCTGGGGAGCGGAAAGAGCAGTTCTTC.

This clonotype has only a few counts. The CDR3 loop is CASSLAGQGARLWATEAFF. DNA of the CDR3: TGCGCCAGCAGCTTGGCCGGACAGGGGGCGCGGTTATGGGCCACTGAAGCTTTCTTT. The gene calls are TRBV5-1 and TRBJ1-1, with TRBD1 identical over 11 bases. This CDR3 has 19 amino acids. Germline V lookup: CDR1 SGHRS, CDR2 YFSETQ. The V gene end was trimmed by 0 bases and the J gene end by 4 bases; junction bases not matched to a gene: 14.

J is TRBJ1-6 and V is TRBV6-5; the D gene is possibly TRBD1 (6 bases). The V gene's germline CDR1 is MNHEY and CDR2 SVGAGI. Trimming pared 0 bases from V and 7 bases from J, leaving 10 bases between. This CDR3 has 15 residues. This CDR3 reads CASSYSIGGNSPLHF. CDR3 DNA: TGTGCCAGCAGTTACTCGATCGGGGGCAATTCACCCCTCCACTTT.

The rearrangement links TRBV5-1 to TRBJ1-2; 7 bases fit TRBD1. V gave up 4 bases and J gave up 0 bases; unmatched junction bases: 9. The CDR3 length is 16 residues. Germline CDR1 and CDR2: SGHRS and YFSETQ. The CDR3 spells CASSPWTGATNYGYTF. CDR3 DNA sequence: TGCGCCAGCAGCCCCTGGACAGGCGCGACTAACTATGGCTACACCTTC.

In its sample, this clonotype was seen once. The V and J genes are TRBV7-9 and TRBJ2-5; 11 positions agree with TRBD2. This CDR3 region has 16 residues. With V trimmed by 5 bases and J by 3 bases, 8 bases remained unmatched. Germline CDR1 is SEHNR and CDR2 is FQNEAQ (reference sequence). Written as DNA, the CDR3 is TGTGCCAGCAGCCGACAGGGACTAGCGGAAAAAGAGACCCAGTACTTC. Its translation: CASSRQGLAEKETQYF.

This clonotype showed up just a few times. The rearrangement links TRBV28 to TRBJ1-5; D remains ambiguous. Germline V gives CDR1 MDHEN, CDR2 SYDVKM. Trimming removed 8 bases from V and 2 bases from J, with 10 bases in between. The CDR3 has 13 amino acids. CDR3 amino acids: CASRQYGNQPQHF. CDR3 bases: TGTGCCAGCCGGCAGTATGGCAATCAGCCCCAGCATTTT.

This clonotype was detected ten times or more. The chain links TRBV20-1 to TRBJ2-7; TRBD1 aligns across 9 bases. CDR1 is DFQATT, CDR2 SNEGSKA, per germline (reference sequence). The ends lost 2 bases at V and 0 bases at J; junction bases unmatched: 5. There are 15 residues in the CDR3. CDR3 protein: CSARPQTGGSYEQYF. CDR3 bases: TGCAGTGCTAGACCCCAGACAGGGGGCTCCTACGAGCAGTACTTC.

This rearrangement joins TRBV25-1 to TRBJ2-5; perhaps TRBD1 as D (5 bases). The germline V gene has CDR1 MGHDK and CDR2 SYGVNS. V was cut by 7 bases and J by 5 bases, with 17 bases left in between. The CDR3 spans 14 residues. CDR3 in DNA: TGTGCCAGCACCGAAGGGGCAGGGTGGGAGACCCAGTACTTC. Amino acid sequence: CASTEGAGWETQYF. The complete variable domain, with remaining parts taken from reference TRBV25-1 and TRBJ2-5, reads EADIYQTPRYLVIGTGKKITLECSQTMGHDKMYWYQQDPGMELHLIHYSYGVNSTEKGDLSSESTVSRIRTEHFPLTLESARPSHTSQYLCASTEGAGWETQYFGPGTRLLVL.

This clonotype was seen at least ten times. The chain employs TRBV6-1 and TRBJ2-4; 7 positions agree with TRBD2. The CDR3 is 15 amino acids. CDR1 MNHNS and CDR2 SASEGT come from the germline V gene. Unmatched junction bases numbered 6, after V lost 7 bases and J lost 0 bases. CDR3 amino acids: CASMSIAGAKNIQYF. In DNA form, the CDR3 reads TGTGCCAGCATGTCCATAGCGGGAGCCAAAAACATTCAGTACTTC.

This clonotype was counted ten times or more. The chain employs TRBV20-1 and TRBJ2-5; 10 bases align to TRBD2. Per the germline V gene, CDR1 is DFQATT and CDR2 is SNEGSKA (reference sequence). This CDR3 is 16 amino acids long. V lost 6 bases, J lost 0 bases, and 10 bases stayed unmatched. DNA for the CDR3: TGCAGTGCCACCGGACTAGCGGCAGAGTACCAAGAGACCCAGTACTTC. This gives the protein CSATGLAAEYQETQYF.

The chain combines TRBV29-1 with TRBJ1-2; D not resolved. The V gene lost 6 bases and the J gene lost 4 bases, with 15 bases spanning the gap. Germline V lookup: CDR1 SQVTM, CDR2 ANQGSEA. This CDR3 region has 13 residues. CDR3 nucleotide sequence: TGCAGCGTCCTCCGGGAAAACTCCTATGGCTACACCTTC. Translated, it gives CSVLRENSYGYTF.

The table lists this clonotype with a few counts. The rearrangement joins TRBV5-6 to TRBJ2-7, with 7 bases aligning to TRBD2. Trimming took 4 bases from V and 6 from J; bases not matched to a gene: 10. The CDR3 length is 14 residues. In germline, CDR1 is SGHDT, CDR2 YYEEEE. CDR3 in DNA: TGTGCCAGCAGCAGAACCGGGACTACAATCGAGCAGTACTTC. This gives the protein CASSRTGTTIEQYF. The complete variable domain, with remaining parts taken from reference TRBV5-6 and TRBJ2-7, reads DAGVTQSPTHLIKTRGQQVTLRCSPKSGHDTVSWYQQALGQGPQFIFQYYEEEERQRGNFPDRFSGHQFPNYSSELNVNALLLGDSALYLCASSRTGTTIEQYFGPGTRLTVT.

This chain joins TRBV18 and TRBJ1-2; D is possibly TRBD1 (5 bases). Per germline, CDR1 KGHSH and CDR2 LQKENI. The CDR3 runs 16 residues. V was trimmed by 6 bases and J by 7 bases, leaving 24 bases between them. CDR3 DNA sequence: TGTGCCAGCTCCGCCGATATTTCAGGGTTTGAGAGTGGCTACACCTTC. It yields the protein CASSADISGFESGYTF.

In regard to this clonotype: Because the CDR3 is missing its conserved closing phenylalanine or tryptophan, this is likely a read error. CDR3 bases: TGTGCCAGCCTCCAATCGCGGGAGGGCTACAATGAGCAGTTCTCC. Translation gives CASLQSREGYNEQFS. This chain joins TRBV19 and TRBJ2-1; 9 bases fit TRBD2. Germline loops: CDR1 LNHDA, CDR2 SQIVND (reference sequence). The CDR3 runs to 15 residues. Trimming at V came to 9 bases and at J to 3 bases, leaving 9 bases not matched to a gene.

This clonotype occurred many times. This rearrangement joins TRBV24-1 to TRBJ2-7; 10 bases are shared with TRBD1. Losses at the gene ends were 3 bases for V and 7 bases for J; bases not matched to a gene: 8. Germline CDR1 KGHDR, CDR2 SFDVKD. The CDR3 is 15 amino acids. The CDR3 DNA is TGTGCCACCAGTGATCCGGGACAGGGGCTCGGGGAGCAGTACTTC. Translated, it gives CATSDPGQGLGEQYF.

This clonotype has more than one count but fewer than ten. The V call is TRBV18, the J call TRBJ1-5; TRBD1 matches 7 bases. The junction had 9 bases not matched to a gene; V was cut back by 3 bases and J by 1 base. Germline lookup yields CDR1 KGHSH and CDR2 LQKENI. The CDR3 spans 17 residues. The CDR3 here is CASSPQGGDGSNQPQHF. The CDR3 DNA is TGTGCCAGCTCACCTCAAGGGGGCGATGGAAGCAATCAGCCCCAGCATTTT.

The chain employs TRBV20-1 and TRBJ2-2, with D possibly TRBD2 on 6 matching bases. CDR3 length: 15 residues. Germline CDR1 and CDR2: DFQATT and SNEGSKA (reference sequence). V lost 8 bases and J lost 5, with 21 bases in between. The chain's CDR3 is CSSPGSGDGTGELFF. The CDR3 DNA follows: TGCAGTTCTCCCGGGTCGGGGGATGGAACCGGGGAGCTGTTTTTT.

As to this clonotype: This may come from a read error, since a much larger clone is one base off. The rearrangement uses TRBV2 and TRBJ2-4, with 8 bases that match TRBD1. The CDR3 extends over 15 amino acids. CDR1 and CDR2 (germline): SNHLY, FYNNEI. The trim removed 6 bases at V and 13 bases at J, leaving 17 bases unmatched. The CDR3 spells CASRTDRGSYNEQYF. The DNA for the CDR3 is TGTGCCAGCAGAACTGACAGGGGTTCCTACAATGAGCAGTACTTC.